Below, 10 T cell receptor beta chains from the same sample are listed, as sequenced in a study of T cell responses to AZD1222 COVID-19 vaccine. The repertoire was sequenced with immunoSEQ multiplex PCR; TCRdb's copy has only in-frame clones and lacks some. In the table there are roughly 80,000 clones, about nine tenths of which are singletons. Material: peripheral blood, obtained on day 0 of MenACWY control vaccination. The receptors were sampled from an adult in good health.

This sequence joins TRBV7-8 and TRBJ1-5; no definite D call. Deletions cut 1 base from V and 2 bases from J, with 9 bases between. The germline V gene has CDR1 SGHVS and CDR2 FQNEAQ. The CDR3 is 15 amino acids. The CDR3 sequence: CASSLDRVGNQPQHF. The CDR3 region has the DNA TGTGCCAGCAGCTTAGATAGGGTAGGCAATCAGCCCCAGCATTTT.

This clone is medium-sized within its sample. This CDR3 is CAASPGYEQYF. In nucleotides, the CDR3 is TGTGCCGCCTCTCCGGGCTACGAGCAGTACTTC. The rearrangement uses TRBV28 and TRBJ2-7; the D is unclear. The ends were cut back, 11 bases at V and 3 bases at J, with 11 bases in the middle. There are 11 residues in the CDR3. Germline V CDR1 and CDR2: MDHEN, SYDVKM.

V and J are TRBV9 and TRBJ2-3; 7 bases are shared with TRBD1. The germline V gene encodes CDR1 SGDLS and CDR2 YYNGEE. The junction had 7 bases not matched to a gene; V was cut back by 3 bases and J by 0 bases. CDR3 length: 16 residues. The CDR3 nucleotides read TGTGCCAGCAGCGCCCGGGGACAGTTTAGCACAGATACGCAGTATTTT. It codes for CASSARGQFSTDTQYF.

The chain joins TRBV19 to TRBJ1-1, with D possibly TRBD1 on 5 matching bases. Trimming cost V 5 bases and J 3 bases, with 10 bases left between them. The CDR3 totals 13 residues. Looked up from germline, CDR1 is LNHDA and CDR2 is SQIVND (reference sequence). CDR3 in amino acids: CASSWGGDTEAFF. DNA of the CDR3: TGTGCCAGTAGTTGGGGGGGGGACACTGAAGCTTTCTTT.

This chain connects TRBV20-1 to TRBJ2-1, with a possible D match to TRBD1 (5 bases). Trimming pared 3 bases from V and 5 bases from J, leaving 8 bases between. The CDR3 length is 12 residues. The germline V gene has CDR1 DFQATT and CDR2 SNEGSKA (reference sequence). The CDR3 nucleotides read TGCAGTGCTAGTTCAGGGAACAATGAGCAGTTCTTC. It yields the protein CSASSGNNEQFF.

The gene calls are TRBV6-2 or TRBV6-3 and TRBJ2-1; D remains unclear. Trimming removed 0 bases from V and 7 bases from J, with 10 bases in between. The CDR3 has 14 residues. Looked up from germline, CDR1 is MNHEY and CDR2 is SVGEGT. CDR3 nucleotides: TGTGCCAGCAGTTACTCGGGCCCGACTAATGAGCAGTTCTTC. Protein sequence: CASSYSGPTNEQFF.

The chain recombines TRBV5-1 with TRBJ1-1; D might be TRBD1 (5 bases). CDR1 is SGHRS and CDR2 is YFSETQ in the germline V gene. V was cut by 4 bases and J by 11 bases, with 21 bases left in between. The CDR3 contains 14 residues. The CDR3 sequence is CASSLRGREARAFF. CDR3 DNA sequence: TGCGCCAGCAGCCTCCGGGGCAGGGAGGCACGGGCTTTCTTT. The full variable domain, with the rest looked up from reference TRBV5-1 and TRBJ1-1, is KAGVTQTPRYLIKTRGQQVTLSCSPISGHRSVSWYQQTPGQGLQFLFEYFSETQRNKGNFPGRFSGRQFSNSRSEMNVSTLELGDSALYLCASSLRGREARAFFGQGTRLTVV.

The chain is built from TRBV27 and TRBJ2-2; D unresolved. The CDR3 spans 16 residues. V was pared by 3 bases and J by 6 bases, with 17 bases between. Looked up from germline, CDR1 is MNHEY and CDR2 is SMNVEV (reference sequence). CDR3 nucleotides: TGTGCCAGCAGTTTGGGCCAGTTGAGGATCGCCGGGGAGCTGTTTTTT. This codes for CASSLGQLRIAGELFF.

The chain is built from TRBV4-3 and TRBJ1-1; D gene unclear. CDR3 length: 15 residues. Per germline, CDR1 LGHNA and CDR2 YSLEER. The V and J ends lost 0 bases and 3 bases respectively, with 11 bases between them. This CDR3 reads CASSQEADGYTEAFF. CDR3 sequence (DNA): TGCGCCAGCAGCCAAGAGGCGGACGGATACACTGAAGCTTTCTTT.

The gene calls are TRBV28 and TRBJ2-7; D is unclear. The length of the CDR3 is 13 residues. Germline V gene lookup returns CDR1 MDHEN and CDR2 SYDVKM. Trimming removed 6 bases from V and 0 bases from J, with 9 bases in between. For the CDR3, the DNA is TGTGCCAGCAGCTTGGTAAGCTCCTACGAGCAGTACTTC. This gives the protein CASSLVSSYEQYF.